This TCR beta chain is from a study of T cell repertoires in cytomegalovirus infection. Study as a whole: The authors relied on CMV epitopes, both recently identified HLA-C-restricted and well-studied HLA-B-restricted. Both CMV infection and a matching HLA type were indicated by public TCR beta signatures.

This clonotype turned up a few times. Its antigen remains unidentified. TCRdb analysed the reads with MiXCR anew, one entry per CDR3 protein. The table includes about 120,000 distinct CDR3 sequences, 30% detected once. Findings of the study overall: People with CMV and the relevant HLA were identified by cumulative public TCR beta family frequency. Clonotype analysis showed dominance of the ex vivo response by HLA-C-restricted CMV-specific TCR beta clonotypes.

J was trimmed by 5 bases and V by 1 base; bases with no gene match: 15. The CDR3 sequence is 19 residues long. The sample here was CD8+ T cells from cultured PBMCs, taken from culture after CMV antigen stimulation. The V gene is TRBV12-3 or TRBV12-4, the J gene TRBJ2-3; 10 positions agree with TRBD2. The clonotype was recovered from a human donor in good health (CMV status not recorded). Some clones in this sample may be carry-over from other donors' samples. DNA for the CDR3: TGTGCCAGCAGTTTAGGTTCAGCGGGGGGGCTTTATTTCGGAGATACGCAGTATTTT. It yields the protein CASSLGSAGGLYFGDTQYF.